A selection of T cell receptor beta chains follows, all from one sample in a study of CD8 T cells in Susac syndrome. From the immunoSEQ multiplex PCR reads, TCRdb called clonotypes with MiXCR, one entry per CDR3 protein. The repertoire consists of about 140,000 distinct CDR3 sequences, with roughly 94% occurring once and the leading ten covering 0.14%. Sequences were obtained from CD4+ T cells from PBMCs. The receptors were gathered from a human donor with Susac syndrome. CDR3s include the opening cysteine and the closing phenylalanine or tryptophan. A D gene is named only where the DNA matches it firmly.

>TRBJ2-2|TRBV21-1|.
CASIGGVQPADTGELFF
TGTGCCAGCATAGGAGGTGTACAGCCCGCGGACACCGGGGAGCTGTTTTTT
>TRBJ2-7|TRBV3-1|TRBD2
CASSHRGGLLYF
TGTGCCAGCAGTCACCGCGGGGGGCTTCTGTACTTC
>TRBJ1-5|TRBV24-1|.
CATSDFSGEGGQPQHF
TGTGCCACCAGTGATTTTTCAGGGGAAGGAGGTCAGCCCCAGCATTTT
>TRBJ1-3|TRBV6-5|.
CASSYSTGSGNTIYF
TGTGCCAGCAGTTACTCGACAGGCTCTGGAAACACCATATATTTT
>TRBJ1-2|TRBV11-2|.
CASSSDRNYGYTF
TGTGCCAGCAGCTCCGACCGTAACTATGGCTACACCTTC
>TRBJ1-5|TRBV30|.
CAWSRGTTNQPQHF
TGTGCCTGGTCTAGAGGGACCACCAATCAGCCCCAGCATTTT
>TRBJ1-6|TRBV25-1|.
CASRSGRNSPLHF
TGTGCCAGCAGAAGCGGTCGGAATTCACCCCTCCACTTT
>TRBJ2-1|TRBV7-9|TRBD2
CASRFGTSGEQFF
TGTGCCAGCAGATTTGGGACTAGCGGGGAGCAGTTCTTC
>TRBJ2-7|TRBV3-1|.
CASSLGMGVGEQYF
TGTGCCAGCAGCCTCGGGATGGGAGTCGGCGAGCAGTACTTC
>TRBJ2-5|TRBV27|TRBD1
CASSPGQGTRETQYF
TGTGCCAGCAGTCCCGGACAGGGAACGCGAGAGACCCAGTACTTC